The clone carrying this T cell receptor (beta chain) was seen a handful of times. Its antigen is undetermined. Between the trimmed V and J ends, which lost 6 bases and 5 bases, there was a span of 19 bases. The CDR3 loop spans 15 amino acids. Per the germline V gene, CDR1 is MDHEN and CDR2 is SYDVKM. These data are taken from a study of cytomegalovirus exposure and HLA in healthy donors. Whole-study results and caveats: Most subjects had HLA-A and HLA-B alleles reportedly predicted accurately by TCR beta sequences. Rare TCR sequences dominated, though some public TCRs recurred in many donors. What was likely a sequencing artifact was a cluster of highly shared sequence variants.

PCR primers comprised 60 Vbeta and 13 Jbeta primers. The repertoire was sequenced with immunoSEQ multiplex PCR; TCRdb's copy has only in-frame clones and lacks some. Here the sample spans 150,000 to 200,000 clones, approximately 12% being singletons. This receptor was identified in a man aged 45-65 years in good health and CMV-seropositive. Sequencing used PBMCs. The rearrangement uses TRBV28 and TRBJ1-2; D call uncertain. The DNA for the CDR3 is TGTGCCAGCAGCGCCTCGGGTCATACGGATTATGGCTACACCTTC. This gives the protein CASSASGHTDYGYTF.